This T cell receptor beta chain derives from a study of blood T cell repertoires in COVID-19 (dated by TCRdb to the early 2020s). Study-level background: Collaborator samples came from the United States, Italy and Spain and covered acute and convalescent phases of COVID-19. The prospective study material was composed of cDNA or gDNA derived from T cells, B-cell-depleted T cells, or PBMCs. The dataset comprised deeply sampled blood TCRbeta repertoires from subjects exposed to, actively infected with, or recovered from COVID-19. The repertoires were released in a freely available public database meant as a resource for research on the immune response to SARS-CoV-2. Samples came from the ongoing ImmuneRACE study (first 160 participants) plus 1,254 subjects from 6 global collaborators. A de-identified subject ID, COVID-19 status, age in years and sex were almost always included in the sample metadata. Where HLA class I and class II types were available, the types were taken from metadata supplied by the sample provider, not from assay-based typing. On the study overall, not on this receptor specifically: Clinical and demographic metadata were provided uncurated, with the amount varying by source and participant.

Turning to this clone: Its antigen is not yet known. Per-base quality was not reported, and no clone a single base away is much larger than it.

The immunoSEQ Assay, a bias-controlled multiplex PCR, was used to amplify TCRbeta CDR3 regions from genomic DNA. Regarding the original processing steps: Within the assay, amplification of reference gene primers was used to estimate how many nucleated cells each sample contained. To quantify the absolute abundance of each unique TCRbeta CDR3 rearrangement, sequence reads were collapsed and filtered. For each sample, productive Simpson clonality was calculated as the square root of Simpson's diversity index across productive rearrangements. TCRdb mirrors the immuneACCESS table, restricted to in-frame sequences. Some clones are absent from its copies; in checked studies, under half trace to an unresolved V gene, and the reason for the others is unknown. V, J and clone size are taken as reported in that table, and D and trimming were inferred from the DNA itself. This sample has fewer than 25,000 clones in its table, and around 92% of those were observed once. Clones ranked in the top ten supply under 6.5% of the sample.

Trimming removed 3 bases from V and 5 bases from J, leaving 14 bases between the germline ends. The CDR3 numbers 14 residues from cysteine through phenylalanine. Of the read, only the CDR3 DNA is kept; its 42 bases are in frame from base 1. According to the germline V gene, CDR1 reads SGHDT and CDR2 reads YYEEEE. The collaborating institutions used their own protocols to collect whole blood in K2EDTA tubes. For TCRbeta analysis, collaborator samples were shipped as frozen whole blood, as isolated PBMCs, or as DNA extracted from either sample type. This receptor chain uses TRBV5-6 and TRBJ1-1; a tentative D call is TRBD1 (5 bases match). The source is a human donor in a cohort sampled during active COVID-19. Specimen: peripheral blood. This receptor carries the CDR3 CASSSQGVGTEAFF. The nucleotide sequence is TGTGCCAGCAGCTCCCAGGGTGTAGGAACTGAAGCTTTCTTT.